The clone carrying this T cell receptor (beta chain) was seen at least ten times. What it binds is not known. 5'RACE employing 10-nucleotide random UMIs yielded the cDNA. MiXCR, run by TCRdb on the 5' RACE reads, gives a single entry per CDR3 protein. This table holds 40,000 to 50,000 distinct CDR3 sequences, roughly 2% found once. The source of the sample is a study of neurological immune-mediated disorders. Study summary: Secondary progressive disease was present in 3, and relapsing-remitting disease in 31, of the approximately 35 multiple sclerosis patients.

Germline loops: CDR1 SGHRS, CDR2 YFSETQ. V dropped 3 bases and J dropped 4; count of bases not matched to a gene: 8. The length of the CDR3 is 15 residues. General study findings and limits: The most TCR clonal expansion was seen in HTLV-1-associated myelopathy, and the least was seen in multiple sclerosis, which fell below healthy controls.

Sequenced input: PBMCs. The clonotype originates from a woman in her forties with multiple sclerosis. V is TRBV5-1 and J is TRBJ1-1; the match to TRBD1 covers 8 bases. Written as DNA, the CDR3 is TGCGCCAGCAGCTCCTACCGGACAGGGACCACTGAAGCTTTCTTT. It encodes CASSSYRTGTTEAFF.